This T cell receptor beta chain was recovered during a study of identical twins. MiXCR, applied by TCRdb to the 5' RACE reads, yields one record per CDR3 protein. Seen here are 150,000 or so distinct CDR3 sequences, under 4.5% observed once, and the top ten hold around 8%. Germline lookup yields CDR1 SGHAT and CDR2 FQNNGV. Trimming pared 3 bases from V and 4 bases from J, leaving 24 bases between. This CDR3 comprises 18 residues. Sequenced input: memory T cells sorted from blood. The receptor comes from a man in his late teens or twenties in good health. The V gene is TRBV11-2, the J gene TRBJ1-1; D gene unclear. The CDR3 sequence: CASSLGYSSDLSSTEAFF. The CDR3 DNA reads TGTGCCAGCAGCTTGGGATATTCTTCGGACCTATCTTCCACTGAAGCTTTCTTT.